These 27 T cell receptor beta chains originate from one sample sequenced in a study of blood T cell repertoires in COVID-19. Profiled with immunoSEQ multiplex PCR; TCRdb holds only in-frame clones, not every one. Among about 320,000 clones listed, around four fifths were seen once. Sequencing used peripheral blood. All receptors derive from a woman between 45 and 65 years old with acute or convalescent COVID-19.

The sample holds a few counts of this clone. The CDR3 is CASSFRTANIQYF. DNA for the CDR3: TGTGCCAGCAGTTTCCGAACCGCGAACATTCAGTACTTC. The genes are TRBV12-3 or TRBV12-4 and TRBJ2-4; D remains unclear. This CDR3 contains 13 residues. Trimming removed 3 bases at V and 7 bases at J, with 10 bases between.

The chain has TRBV29-1 and TRBJ1-5; D remains unclear. Trimming took 7 bases from V and 4 from J, leaving 14 bases between them. The CDR3 extends over 13 amino acids. The germline V gene has CDR1 SQVTM and CDR2 ANQGSEA. DNA for the CDR3: TGCAGCGCAATGGAGGGAGATAATCAGCCCCAGCATTTT. This gives the protein CSAMEGDNQPQHF.

The chain has TRBV19 and TRBJ1-1; possible D gene TRBD1, 6 bases. This CDR3 region has 16 residues. The V end was cut by 1 base, the J end by 4 bases, with 16 bases between. Germline V CDR1 and CDR2: LNHDA, SQIVND (reference sequence). CDR3 in DNA: TGTGCCAGTAGTATAGCCCCACAGGGCCGGATCACTGAAGCTTTCTTT. It encodes CASSIAPQGRITEAFF. The whole variable domain, filled in from reference TRBV19 and TRBJ1-1, reads DGGITQSPKYLFRKEGQNVTLSCEQNLNHDAMYWYRQDPGQGLRLIYYSQIVNDFQKGDIAEGYSVSREKKESFPLTVTSAQKNPTAFYLCASSIAPQGRITEAFFGQGTRLTVV.

This sequence joins TRBV7-9 and TRBJ1-4; 9 positions match TRBD1. The V gene end was trimmed by 6 bases and the J gene end by 5 bases; junction bases not matched to a gene: 4. Germline lookup yields CDR1 SEHNR and CDR2 FQNEAQ (reference sequence). CDR3 size: 14 residues. The CDR3 is CASSSGQGNEKLFF. The CDR3 coding sequence is TGTGCCAGCAGTTCAGGACAGGGGAATGAAAAACTGTTTTTT.

V and J are TRBV18 and TRBJ2-7; TRBD2 aligns across 15 bases. V shed 2 bases and J 6 bases; nucleotides not matched to a gene: 2. Germline values: CDR1 KGHSH, CDR2 LQKENI. This CDR3 comprises 15 residues. As DNA, the CDR3 is TGTGCCAGCTCACCAGGACTAGCGGGAGGGGGCGAGCAGTACTTC. This translates into CASSPGLAGGGEQYF. Based on the CDR3 plus reference TRBV18 and TRBJ2-7, the full variable domain is NAGVMQNPRHLVRRRGQEARLRCSPMKGHSHVYWYRQLPEEGLKFMVYLQKENIIDESGMPKERFSAEFPKEGPSILRIQQVVRGDSAAYFCASSPGLAGGGEQYFGPGTRLTVT.

This chain connects TRBV20-1 to TRBJ1-2; D not resolved. V was pared by 6 bases and J by 3 bases, with 14 bases between. Per germline, CDR1 DFQATT and CDR2 SNEGSKA (reference sequence). The CDR3 extends over 13 amino acids. DNA for the CDR3: TGCAGTGCGAGTCGAGGGTATGACTATGGCTACACCTTC. The encoded protein is CSASRGYDYGYTF.

V is TRBV5-6 and J is TRBJ2-3, with a possible D match to TRBD2 (6 bases). The ends were cut back, 2 bases at V and 0 bases at J, with 13 bases in the middle. Germline assignment: CDR1 SGHDT and CDR2 YYEEEE. CDR3 length: 16 amino acids. The CDR3 loop is CASSLGAAGSTDTQYF. The CDR3 DNA sequence: TGTGCCAGCAGCTTAGGGGCGGCGGGGAGCACAGATACGCAGTATTTT.

The chain joins TRBV10-1 to TRBJ1-1; D uncertain. The germline V gene has CDR1 WNHNN and CDR2 SYGVQD (reference sequence). V gave up 3 bases and J gave up 6 bases, with 11 bases separating them. This CDR3 comprises 13 residues. The CDR3 DNA is TGCGCCAGCAGTGACAGGTTGACGGCTGAAGCTTTCTTT. It translates to CASSDRLTAEAFF.

V gene TRBV5-4 combines with J gene TRBJ2-1, with TRBD2 matching 7 bases. After removal of 6 bases from V and 4 bases from J, the junction contained 10 bases not matched to a gene. Germline CDR1 and CDR2: SGHNT and YYREEE (reference sequence). This CDR3 has 15 residues. CDR3 nucleotide sequence: TGTGCCAGCAAGAAAGGGGAGGGCCTTTACAATGAGCAGTTCTTC. Protein product: CASKKGEGLYNEQFF.

The chain combines TRBV16 with TRBJ1-1, with 7 bases identical to TRBD1. The CDR3 contains 15 residues. Germline lookup yields CDR1 KGHSY and CDR2 FQNENV. Losses at the gene ends were 4 bases for V and 1 base for J; bases not matched to a gene: 6. CDR3 region: CASSPFGTANTEAFF. The CDR3 DNA follows: TGTGCCAGCAGCCCGTTCGGGACAGCGAACACTGAAGCTTTCTTT.

This rearrangement joins TRBV7-2 to TRBJ2-1; TRBD2 matches at 9 bases. The CDR3 totals 18 residues. The germline gives CDR1 SGHTA, CDR2 FQGNSA. J lost 6 bases, V lost 3 bases, and 15 bases had no gene match. CDR3 sequence (DNA): TGTGCCAGCAGCTTGAGAGGTAGCGGGAGCGACTTTTCCAATGAGCAGTTCTTC. It translates to CASSLRGSGSDFSNEQFF.

In nucleotides, the CDR3 is TGTGCCAGCAGTCCAGGGGGTAATGGCTACACCTTC. The encoded protein is CASSPGGNGYTF. This chain joins TRBV27 and TRBJ1-2; 7 nucleotides match TRBD1. V was clipped by 5 bases and J by 6 bases; unmatched bases: 3. This CDR3 comprises 12 residues. CDR1 is MNHEY, CDR2 SMNVEV, per germline (reference sequence).

This chain links TRBV2 with TRBJ2-1; TRBD2 aligns across 16 bases. J was trimmed by 8 bases and V by 6 bases; bases with no gene match: 1. Germline assignment: CDR1 SNHLY and CDR2 FYNNEI. This CDR3 contains 14 residues. The CDR3 is CASRGLAGGYEQFF. The DNA of the CDR3 is TGTGCCAGCAGGGGACTAGCGGGGGGGTATGAGCAGTTCTTC.

The chain is built from TRBV5-1 and TRBJ2-2; D might be TRBD2 (6 bases). Deletions cut 7 bases from V and 6 bases from J, with 16 bases between. Looked up from germline, CDR1 is SGHRS and CDR2 is YFSETQ. CDR3 length: 14 amino acids. CDR3 in DNA: TGCGCCAGCCGGGGACTCACCAGCGCCGGGGAGCTGTTTTTT. It is translated as CASRGLTSAGELFF. Full variable domain (outside the CDR3, taken from reference TRBV5-1 and TRBJ2-2): KAGVTQTPRYLIKTRGQQVTLSCSPISGHRSVSWYQQTPGQGLQFLFEYFSETQRNKGNFPGRFSGRQFSNSRSEMNVSTLELGDSALYLCASRGLTSAGELFFGEGSRLTVL.

This clone came up a few times. The chain joins TRBV15 to TRBJ1-4, with D possibly TRBD1 on 6 matching bases. CDR1 and CDR2 from the germline V gene are LNHNV and YYDKDF (reference sequence). V lost 3 bases and J 8 bases, leaving 10 bases between the germline ends. The CDR3 spans 13 residues. The CDR3: CATSSATGEKLFF. Here the CDR3 DNA reads TGTGCCACCAGCAGTGCTACAGGGGAAAAACTGTTTTTT.

The chain couples TRBV5-1 to TRBJ1-1; possible D gene TRBD1, 5 bases. Germline CDR1 reads SGHRS; CDR2 reads YFSETQ. Trimming cost V 2 bases and J 5 bases, with 16 bases left between them. CDR3 length equals 15 residues. DNA of the CDR3: TGCGCCAGCAGCTTTAAACCGGGGGATCGAACTGAAGCTTTCTTT. As protein: CASSFKPGDRTEAFF.

This clone was counted a few times. The CDR3 region has the DNA TGTGCCACCAGTGATCGTAGCGGGGGGGCTCGGACCGGGGAGCTGTTTTTT. This encodes CATSDRSGGARTGELFF. The chain couples TRBV24-1 to TRBJ2-2; 11 nucleotides line up with TRBD2. Germline V gives CDR1 KGHDR, CDR2 SFDVKD. V shed 3 bases, J shed 5 bases, and the junction held 7 bases outside the gene matches. This CDR3 is built from 17 residues.

V and J are TRBV19 and TRBJ1-1; no definite D call. The CDR3 is 13 amino acids. Germline V lookup: CDR1 LNHDA, CDR2 SQIVND (reference sequence). Trimming took off 5 bases at V and 7 bases at J, with 14 bases between the two ends. The CDR3 spells CASSSLSPYEAFF. The CDR3 coding sequence is TGTGCCAGTAGTTCCCTTAGTCCTTATGAAGCTTTCTTT. The full variable domain, with the rest looked up from reference TRBV19 and TRBJ1-1, is DGGITQSPKYLFRKEGQNVTLSCEQNLNHDAMYWYRQDPGQGLRLIYYSQIVNDFQKGDIAEGYSVSREKKESFPLTVTSAQKNPTAFYLCASSSLSPYEAFFGQGTRLTVV.

The chain uses TRBV24-1 and TRBJ2-3, with a tentative D call TRBD2 (6 bases). CDR1 and CDR2 (germline): KGHDR, SFDVKD. V shed 4 bases and J shed 6 bases, with 13 bases lying between them. There are 14 residues in the CDR3. Here the CDR3 reads CATSDGTGPDTQYF. CDR3 bases: TGTGCCACCAGTGACGGGACTGGCCCTGATACGCAGTATTTT.

The chain has TRBV19 and TRBJ1-2; 7 bases line up with TRBD1. Losses at the gene ends were 1 base for V and 8 bases for J; bases not matched to a gene: 10. The length of the CDR3 is 15 residues. Germline V CDR1 and CDR2: LNHDA, SQIVND (reference sequence). As DNA, the CDR3 is TGTGCCAGTAGTATAGGACGGACAGGAAGGGGAGGCTACACCTTC. This gives the protein CASSIGRTGRGGYTF.

The chain carries TRBV30 and TRBJ2-2, with TRBD1 as a possible D gene (6 bases). Per germline, CDR1 GTSNPN and CDR2 SVGIG (reference sequence). V was pared by 3 bases and J by 4 bases, with 12 bases between. The CDR3 length is 14 residues. The CDR3 bases are TGTGCCTGGAGGATTCACAGGGTCACCGGGGAGCTGTTTTTT. It specifies CAWRIHRVTGELFF. Combining the CDR3 with reference TRBV30 and TRBJ2-2 gives the whole variable domain SQTIHQWPATLVQPVGSPLSLECTVEGTSNPNLYWYRQAAGRGLQLLFYSVGIGQISSEVPQNLSASRPQDRQFILSSKKLLLSDSGFYLCAWRIHRVTGELFFGEGSRLTVL.

The rearrangement uses TRBV6-5 and TRBJ2-7, with D perhaps matching TRBD1 (6 bases). The CDR3 has 13 amino acids. The germline V and J ends were trimmed by 6 bases and 5 bases, with 14 bases remaining between them. CDR1 is MNHEY and CDR2 is SVGAGI in the germline V gene. The CDR3 region is CASRGTKGHEQYF. The DNA for the CDR3 is TGTGCCAGCAGAGGGACAAAAGGCCACGAGCAGTACTTC.

The chain employs TRBV11-3 and TRBJ1-1; D is possibly TRBD1 (5 bases). The CDR3 spans 13 residues. V dropped 2 bases and J dropped 4 bases, with 8 bases sitting between them. Germline V CDR1 and CDR2: SGHNT, YENEEA. CDR3 bases: TGTGCCAGCAGCTTAAATAGGGGCACTGAAGCTTTCTTT. This translates into CASSLNRGTEAFF.

The chain couples TRBV9 to TRBJ1-2, with 8 bases that match TRBD1. CDR1 is SGDLS, CDR2 YYNGEE, per germline. Trimming took 3 bases from V and 6 from J; bases not matched to a gene: 10. The CDR3 is 15 residues long. CDR3 coding DNA: TGTGCCAGCAGCGGTTACGCAGGGGGCGCGGATGGCTACACCTTC. Encoded protein: CASSGYAGGADGYTF.

The chain recombines TRBV11-2 with TRBJ2-3; 11 bases are shared with TRBD1. With 3 bases clipped from V and 3 bases from J, the junction kept 5 bases outside the gene matches. This CDR3 comprises 16 residues. The germline V gene encodes CDR1 SGHAT and CDR2 FQNNGV. The CDR3 coding sequence is TGTGCCAGCAGCTTCTCCGGGACAGGGGGAACAGATACGCAGTATTTT. Translation gives CASSFSGTGGTDTQYF.

The chain has TRBV11-3 and TRBJ1-1, with 10 positions matching TRBD1. This CDR3 region has 13 residues. The V gene's germline CDR1 is SGHNT and CDR2 YENEEA. Trimming took 5 bases from V and 6 from J; bases not matched to a gene: 3. The CDR3 loop is CASSQGTGAEAFF. The CDR3 nucleotides are TGTGCCAGCAGCCAGGGGACAGGGGCTGAAGCTTTCTTT.

The sample holds one count of this clone. V usage is TRBV11-2 and J usage is TRBJ2-7; tentatively, D is TRBD1 (7 bases). CDR1 is SGHAT, CDR2 FQNNGV, per germline. CDR3 length: 12 amino acids. V dropped 3 bases and J dropped 10 bases, with 13 bases sitting between them. The CDR3 DNA is TGTGCCAGCAGCTTGGGGCAGGGGGGCCAGTACTTC. Encoded protein: CASSLGQGGQYF.